These T cell receptor beta chains were read from a single sample in a study of tumor and adjacent non-tumor tissue in lung cancer. TCRdb redid the calling of the multiplex PCR reads with MiXCR, one entry per CDR3 protein. Among tens of thousands of distinct CDR3 sequences listed, roughly 62% were seen once. The sample consisted of distant non-tumor lung tissue. Every receptor here comes from a woman aged 40 to 50 with non-small cell lung cancer. CDR3s include the opening cysteine and the closing phenylalanine or tryptophan. D genes are given only for firm matches. Rows may omit the clone size; those that give it use once, few, many or a size class.

J gene,V gene,D gene,clone size,CDR3 DNA,CDR3 protein
TRBJ2-1,TRBV20-1,-,many,TGCAGTGCTAGAGATCTAGTAGGGCACAATGAGCAGTTCTTC,CSARDLVGHNEQFF
TRBJ2-4,TRBV20-1,TRBD2,few,TGCAGTGCTAGAGATGGTGGCTCTAGCGGGAGGGCCAAAAACATTCAGTACTTC,CSARDGGSSGRAKNIQYF
TRBJ2-7,TRBV4-1,-,once,TGCGCCAGCAGCCAAGGGTCCACCACCTACGAGCAGCACTTC,CASSQGSTTYEQHF
TRBJ2-1,TRBV25-1,-,-,TGTGCCAGCAGTGGACGGGGCAACTACAATGAGCAGTTCTTC,CASSGRGNYNEQFF
TRBJ2-3,TRBV6-1,TRBD1,-,TGTACCAGCAGTGAAGGTCGGACAGGGCGCACAGATACGCAGTATTTT,CTSSEGRTGRTDTQYF
TRBJ1-1,TRBV11-2,-,-,TGTGCCAGCAGCTTATTCCGACAGCTTCATGCTGAAGCTTCCTTT,CASSLFRQLHAEASF
TRBJ1-2,TRBV28,-,-,TGTGCCGGCAGACCCGTGGCCAACTATGGCTACACCTTC,CAGRPVANYGYTF
TRBJ2-4,TRBV6-5,-,-,TGTGCCAGCAGTACACGGGGAGCCCTAGCCAAAAACATTCAGTACTTC,CASSTRGALAKNIQYF
TRBJ2-4,TRBV4-1,-,many,TGCGCCAGCAGCCAAGAAGCGAGATTAAACATTCAGTACTTC,CASSQEARLNIQYF
TRBJ1-6,TRBV10-3,-,-,TGTGCCATCAGCCAATTTCAGGGGACCAATCCATCCCTCCACTTT,CAISQFQGTNPSLHF
TRBJ2-2,TRBV4-2,-,many,TGTGCCAGCAGGGGGACTCCCCACGGGGAGCTGTTTTTT,CASRGTPHGELFF
TRBJ2-2,TRBV9,-,-,TGTGCCAGCAGCGGCGGTAGGGGCACCGGGGAGCTGTTTTTT,CASSGGRGTGELFF
TRBJ1-4,TRBV11-2,-,medium-sized,TGTGCCAGCAGCTCGGGACACCTCTATAATGAAAAACTGTTTTTT,CASSSGHLYNEKLFF
TRBJ1-2,TRBV11-2,TRBD1,-,TGTGCCAGCGGTTTGCCTCAGGGGGCCAATGGCTACACCTTC,CASGLPQGANGYTF
TRBJ1-1,TRBV15,-,few,TGTGCCACCAGCAGAGATGGAAACTTGGGGGCTGAAGCTTTCTTT,CATSRDGNLGAEAFF
TRBJ2-7,TRBV29-1,-,-,TGCAGCGTTGAGGAAAGGAGGGGAGTGGACGAGCAGTACTTC,CSVEERRGVDEQYF
TRBJ1-6,TRBV6-6,TRBD1,-,TGTGCAAGCAGTCCTTCGACAGGGCGGAATTCATCCCTCCACTTT,CASSPSTGRNSSLHF
TRBJ2-1,TRBV7-9,TRBD2,many,TGTGCCACCGCGGGGGAATCATTTTACAATGAGCAGTTCTTC,CATAGESFYNEQFF
TRBJ1-1,TRBV20-1,-,few,TGCAGTGCTAGGGTCTCCTTTGAAGCTTTCTTT,CSARVSFEAFF
TRBJ1-4,TRBV6-1,-,-,TGTGCTAGCAGACAAGGACTGGCAACTAATGAAAAACTGTTTTTT,CASRQGLATNEKLFF
TRBJ2-1,TRBV6-2/TRBV6-3,-,once,TGTGCCACCATCGGCGGTGGGAGCTCCTATAATGAGCAGCTCTTC,CATIGGGSSYNEQLF
TRBJ2-1,TRBV14,-,-,TGTGCCAGCAACCAACTTGAAGATGAGCAGTTCTTC,CASNQLEDEQFF
TRBJ2-5,TRBV11-1,TRBD2,-,TGTGACAGCATCGGAAGACTAGCGAAAGAGACCCAGTACTTC,CDSIGRLAKETQYF
TRBJ1-2,TRBV28,-,many,TGTGCCAGCAGTTTAGGAACATGGACTAACTATGGCTACACCTTC,CASSLGTWTNYGYTF
TRBJ2-1,TRBV11-3,TRBD2,-,TGTGCCAGCAGCGATCCGGGACTAGCGGACAATGAGCAGTTCTTC,CASSDPGLADNEQFF
TRBJ1-2,TRBV7-8,TRBD1,once,TGTGCCAGCAACTCCCAGACTGGACAGGACTATGGCTACACCTTC,CASNSQTGQDYGYTF
TRBJ2-3,TRBV5-6,TRBD2,-,TGTGCCAGCAGATCAGGGACTAGTGGAGATACGCAGTATTTT,CASRSGTSGDTQYF
TRBJ2-1,TRBV11-2,-,-,TGTGCCAGCTCCCGAACGGGCGCCGACAATGTGCAGTTCTTC,CASSRTGADNVQFF
TRBJ2-1,TRBV18,TRBD1,-,TGTGCCAGCTCAGTACCGGGACAGGGAAAGTTTAATGGGCAGTTCTTC,CASSVPGQGKFNGQFF